The clone carrying this T cell receptor (beta chain) occurred a few times. The antigen remains undetermined. This specimen comes from a study of cytomegalovirus exposure and HLA in healthy donors. Study findings and constraints: TCR beta chains numbering some 160 were designated cytomegalovirus-associated.

Germline assignment: CDR1 LNHDA and CDR2 SQIVND (reference sequence). V was clipped by 5 bases and J by 0 bases, with 8 bases between them. CDR3 length: 14 residues. Sequencing used immunoSEQ multiplex PCR; TCRdb keeps in-frame clones, though not all of them. The repertoire has some 170,000 clones, just under 90% of them found once; the top ten carry 10%. This clonotype was sampled from a woman aged 18 to 35 in good health and CMV-seropositive. This chain uses TRBV19 with TRBJ2-1; maybe TRBD1 (5 bases). The sequencing input was PBMCs. In DNA, the CDR3 is TGTGCCAGTAGTCCCAGGGTCTCCTACAATGAGCAGTTCTTC. Translating gives CASSPRVSYNEQFF.